This entry concerns a single T cell receptor beta chain. This entry is derived from a study of blood T cell repertoires in COVID-19. Turning to the study itself: T cells, B-cell-depleted T cells, or PBMCs supplied cDNA or gDNA.

Methods used by the authors: Estimation of nucleated cell counts relied on the amplification of reference gene primers. The assay was immunoSEQ multiplex PCR, and TCRdb's table has in-frame clones only and misses some. Clone size and the V and J calls come from that table; the DNA yielded D and trimming. The sample yields around 63,000 clones, approximately 87% seen once. V was cut by 5 bases and J by 1 base, with 15 bases left in between. This CDR3 has 15 amino acids. Looked up from germline, CDR1 is SGHVS and CDR2 is FQNEAQ. Material for sequencing was peripheral blood. The clonotype originates from a man in his fifties or sixties with acute or convalescent COVID-19. The rearrangement joins TRBV7-8 to TRBJ2-7, with D possibly being TRBD1 (6 bases). This chain's CDR3 is CASSINRDPSYEQYF. In DNA, the CDR3 is TGTGCCAGCAGCATCAACAGGGATCCGTCCTACGAGCAGTACTTC.